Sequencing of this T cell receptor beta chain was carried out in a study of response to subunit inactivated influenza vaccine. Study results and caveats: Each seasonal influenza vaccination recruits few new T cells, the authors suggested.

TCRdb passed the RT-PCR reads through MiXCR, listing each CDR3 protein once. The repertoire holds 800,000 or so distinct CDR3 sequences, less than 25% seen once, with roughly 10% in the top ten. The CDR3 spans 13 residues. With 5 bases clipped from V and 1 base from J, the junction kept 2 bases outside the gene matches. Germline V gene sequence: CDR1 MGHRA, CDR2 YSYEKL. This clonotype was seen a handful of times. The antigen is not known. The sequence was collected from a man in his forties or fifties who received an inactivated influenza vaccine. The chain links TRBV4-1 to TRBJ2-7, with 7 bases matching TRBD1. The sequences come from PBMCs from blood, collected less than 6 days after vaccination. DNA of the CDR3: TGCGCCAGCAGCGGGACAGTATCCTACGAGCAGTACTTC. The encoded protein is CASSGTVSYEQYF.